This T cell receptor beta chain was retrieved from a study of beta chain features in type 1 diabetes. Findings of the study overall: Moderately but significantly shorter TCRB CDR3s were found in Type 1 diabetes patients in all four CD4+ subsets. VDJ junctions in type 1 diabetes patients carried more deletions and fewer insertions.

V shed 3 bases and J shed 5 bases, with 11 bases lying between them. This CDR3 has 14 residues. Germline V CDR1 and CDR2: SGDLS, YYNGEE. TCRB transcripts that were expressed got sequenced, as all of the isolated RNA had been reverse transcribed. The method was immunoSEQ multiplex PCR; TCRdb's version includes in-frame clones alone and lacks a portion of them. The profile covers 310,000 or so clones, with roughly 8.8% appearing a single time and about 1% taken by the ten largest. Cells sorted by CD45RO/CCR7/CD25/CD127/CD95/CD27 comprised CD4+ naive, central memory, regulatory and stem cell-like memory cells. Concerning this clone: Its cognate antigen is unknown.

The source is a man aged 30-40 years with type 1 diabetes. Specimen: central memory CD4+ T cells from blood. J is TRBJ1-4 and V is TRBV9, with D perhaps matching TRBD1 (6 bases). In DNA, the CDR3 is TGTGCCAGCAGCGAAGGGGGTCTGAATGAAAAACTGTTTTTT. Its translation: CASSEGGLNEKLFF.